Presented here are 20 T cell receptor beta chains from one specimen sequenced in a study of OX40 agonist ivuxolimab in advanced cancers. The assay was immunoSEQ multiplex PCR, and TCRdb's table has in-frame clones only and misses some. The sample lists about 60,000 clones; about 93% were seen once. The material was CD4+ or CD8+ T cells sorted from blood, obtained in a trial of the OX40 agonist ivuxolimab. All receptors come from an adult with an advanced solid tumor such as melanoma, head and neck, liver or kidney cancer.

The V call is TRBV5-4, the J call TRBJ2-1; TRBD1 matches 10 bases. CDR1 is SGHNT and CDR2 is YYREEE in the germline V gene (reference sequence). The CDR3 length is 16 residues. V shed 4 bases, J shed 2 bases, and the junction held 6 bases outside the gene matches. The CDR3 protein is CASSTPDRGPYNEQFF. The CDR3 region has the DNA TGTGCCAGCAGCACCCCAGACAGGGGGCCCTACAATGAGCAGTTCTTC.

The J gene is TRBJ2-7, the V gene TRBV2; a possible D gene is TRBD1 (5 bases). This CDR3 comprises 13 residues. In germline, CDR1 is SNHLY, CDR2 FYNNEI. Trimming took 6 bases from V and 2 from J, leaving 11 bases between them. The CDR3 DNA reads as TGTGCCAGCAGCGAGTGGGGCCCCTACGAGCAGTACTTC. Its protein product is CASSEWGPYEQYF.

The count of this clone is one. The chain has TRBV6-4 and TRBJ2-2; the match to TRBD2 covers 9 bases. The germline V gene has CDR1 MRHNA and CDR2 SNTAGT. There are 15 residues in the CDR3. Trimming at V came to 5 bases and at J to 5 bases, leaving 6 bases not matched to a gene. The CDR3 sequence: CASSSGLASTGELFF. The CDR3 region has the DNA TGTGCCAGCAGTTCGGGACTAGCTTCGACCGGGGAGCTGTTTTTT.

The chain employs TRBV9 and TRBJ2-2; weak D call: TRBD2 (5 bases). Per germline, CDR1 SGDLS and CDR2 YYNGEE. V was trimmed by 5 bases and J by 6 bases, leaving 14 bases between them. This CDR3 region has 14 residues. The CDR3 DNA reads as TGTGCCAGCAGTGAGGGAATTAAGGCCGGGGAGCTGTTTTTT. This sequence encodes CASSEGIKAGELFF.

This chain uses TRBV9 with TRBJ2-7, with a weak D call TRBD2 (5 bases). This CDR3 is built from 15 residues. V lost 0 bases and J 2 bases, leaving 12 bases between the germline ends. Germline V gene data show CDR1 as SGDLS and CDR2 as YYNGEE. Written as DNA, the CDR3 is TGTGCCAGCAGCGTAGCGTCGGGGATAACCTACGAGCAGTACTTC. Its protein product is CASSVASGITYEQYF.

The V call is TRBV5-4, the J call TRBJ1-1; 7 nucleotides match TRBD1. V was clipped by 4 bases and J by 10 bases; unmatched bases: 10. The CDR3 covers 13 residues. Per germline, CDR1 SGHNT and CDR2 YYREEE (reference sequence). The CDR3 nucleotides read TGTGCCAGCAGCGCCTCGAGGGGGCCCCCAGCTTTCTTT. It encodes CASSASRGPPAFF.

The chain links TRBV18 to TRBJ2-7; 10 bases are shared with TRBD2. Germline CDR1 and CDR2: KGHSH and LQKENI. The CDR3 contains 15 residues. With 2 bases clipped from V and 2 bases from J, the junction kept 3 bases outside the gene matches. CDR3 bases: TGTGCCAGCTCACCAACCGGACTAGCGGCCTACGAGCAGTACTTC. Translating gives CASSPTGLAAYEQYF.

The chain employs TRBV28 and TRBJ1-1; no reliable D call. Trimming cost V 3 bases and J 8 bases, with 13 bases left between them. The germline V gene has CDR1 MDHEN and CDR2 SYDVKM. CDR3 length equals 13 residues. CDR3 sequence (DNA): TGTGCCAGCAGTTTGGACGCCTTACAGGAAGCTTTCTTT. Translating it yields CASSLDALQEAFF.

The V gene is TRBV29-1, the J gene TRBJ2-3; D is possibly TRBD1 (6 bases). The CDR3 is 14 amino acids. Trimming pared 6 bases from V and 4 bases from J, leaving 17 bases between. Germline lookup yields CDR1 SQVTM and CDR2 ANQGSEA. CDR3 DNA sequence: TGCAGCGTAGCCGGGACAATTGTTGCAGATACGCAGTATTTT. This codes for CSVAGTIVADTQYF.

The chain couples TRBV7-8 to TRBJ1-2, with D uncertain. The CDR3 spans 14 residues. The ends were cut back, 4 bases at V and 8 bases at J, with 17 bases in the middle. Germline V lookup: CDR1 SGHVS, CDR2 FQNEAQ. The CDR3 region is CASSSDVVRRGYTF. The CDR3 DNA is TGTGCCAGCAGCTCGGATGTCGTGCGGAGGGGCTACACCTTC.

This rearrangement joins TRBV29-1 to TRBJ1-2; no clear D. Trimming cost V 7 bases and J 3 bases, with 15 bases left between them. This CDR3 comprises 13 residues. Germline V gives CDR1 SQVTM, CDR2 ANQGSEA. The CDR3 nucleotides read TGCAGCGCTCATCAAGTAGGCGACTATGGCTACACCTTC. Encoded protein: CSAHQVGDYGYTF.

V and J are TRBV7-2 and TRBJ2-7; TRBD2 matches at 7 bases. Germline loops: CDR1 SGHTA, CDR2 FQGNSA. The trim removed 1 base at V and 0 bases at J, leaving 9 bases unmatched. The CDR3 loop spans 17 amino acids. Here the CDR3 DNA reads TGTGCCAGCAGCTTAGAGGCTAGCGGATGGGGCTCCTACGAGCAGTACTTC. Its protein is CASSLEASGWGSYEQYF.

The gene calls are TRBV19 and TRBJ2-2; D gene ambiguous. V was shortened by 1 base and J by 7 bases, with 4 bases between the two germline ends. Per the germline V gene, CDR1 is LNHDA and CDR2 is SQIVND (reference sequence). The CDR3 runs to 12 residues. The chain's CDR3 is CASSIGGGELFF. The CDR3 region has the DNA TGTGCCAGTAGTATAGGCGGCGGGGAGCTGTTTTTT. The full variable domain, completed using reference TRBV19 and TRBJ2-2, is DGGITQSPKYLFRKEGQNVTLSCEQNLNHDAMYWYRQDPGQGLRLIYYSQIVNDFQKGDIAEGYSVSREKKESFPLTVTSAQKNPTAFYLCASSIGGGELFFGEGSRLTVL.

This sequence joins TRBV7-9 and TRBJ2-1, with 9 bases that match TRBD1. V lost 5 bases, J lost 7 bases, and 9 bases stayed unmatched. CDR3 length: 15 amino acids. Germline-derived CDR1 and CDR2 are SEHNR and FQNEAQ (reference sequence). CDR3 DNA: TGTGCCAGCAGCCGCCCCCTGGGACAGGGAAATGAGCAGTTCTTC. As protein: CASSRPLGQGNEQFF.

The chain uses TRBV18 and TRBJ2-1; TRBD2 agrees at 7 bases. The germline gives CDR1 KGHSH, CDR2 LQKENI. J lost 5 bases, V lost 0 bases, and 4 bases had no gene match. CDR3 length equals 15 residues. CDR3 amino acids: CASSPPSGQNNEQFF. CDR3 DNA: TGTGCCAGCTCACCACCTAGCGGGCAGAACAATGAGCAGTTCTTC.

The chain uses TRBV9 and TRBJ2-1; 11 bases agree with TRBD2. CDR3 length: 17 residues. Unmatched junction bases numbered 6, after V lost 0 bases and J lost 4 bases. Per germline, CDR1 SGDLS and CDR2 YYNGEE. The DNA for the CDR3 is TGTGCCAGCAGCGTAGGAGGGGGGACTAGCGGATACAATGAGCAGTTCTTC. This translates into CASSVGGGTSGYNEQFF.

This chain uses TRBV9 with TRBJ2-7, with 8 nucleotides matching TRBD2. CDR3 size: 16 residues. V dropped 4 bases and J dropped 0; count of bases not matched to a gene: 9. Looked up from germline, CDR1 is SGDLS and CDR2 is YYNGEE. The CDR3 sequence is CASSSSFSGSSYEQYF. The DNA for the CDR3 is TGTGCCAGCAGCAGTAGCTTCAGCGGGAGCTCCTACGAGCAGTACTTC.

This clone was observed once. This chain joins TRBV11-2 and TRBJ1-3; D gene uncertain. This CDR3 is built from 14 residues. Germline V gene sequence: CDR1 SGHAT, CDR2 FQNNGV. V was cut by 3 bases and J by 4 bases, with 10 bases left in between. This CDR3 reads CASSLDPGGNTIYF. The CDR3 nucleotides read TGTGCCAGCAGCTTGGACCCGGGGGGAAACACCATATATTTT.

V gene TRBV9 combines with J gene TRBJ2-7, with 10 bases aligning to TRBD2. Germline V CDR1 and CDR2: SGDLS, YYNGEE. V dropped 0 bases and J dropped 0; count of bases not matched to a gene: 3. The CDR3 is 16 amino acids. CDR3: CASSVGSGRSSYEQYF. The CDR3 region has the DNA TGTGCCAGCAGCGTAGGTAGCGGGAGGAGCTCCTACGAGCAGTACTTC.

The chain uses TRBV29-1 and TRBJ1-2; D uncertain. The V gene lost 1 base and the J gene lost 0 bases, with 12 bases spanning the gap. The germline V gene encodes CDR1 SQVTM and CDR2 ANQGSEA. CDR3 length: 15 amino acids. CDR3 coding DNA: TGCAGCGTTGAAGGAGGCTGGGTTGCTAACTATGGCTACACCTTC. Its translation is CSVEGGWVANYGYTF.